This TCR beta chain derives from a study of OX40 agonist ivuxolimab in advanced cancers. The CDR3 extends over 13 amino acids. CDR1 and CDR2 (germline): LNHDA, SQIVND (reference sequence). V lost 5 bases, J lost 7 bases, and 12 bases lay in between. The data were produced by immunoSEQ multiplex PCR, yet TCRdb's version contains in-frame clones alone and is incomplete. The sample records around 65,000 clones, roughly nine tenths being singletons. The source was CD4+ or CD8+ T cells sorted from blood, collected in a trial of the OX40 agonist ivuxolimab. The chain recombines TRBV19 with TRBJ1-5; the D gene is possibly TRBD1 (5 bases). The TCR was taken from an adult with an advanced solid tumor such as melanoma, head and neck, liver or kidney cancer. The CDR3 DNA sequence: TGTGCCAGTAGTCCCCTTGGGGGGCAGCCCCAGCATTTT. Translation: CASSPLGGQPQHF. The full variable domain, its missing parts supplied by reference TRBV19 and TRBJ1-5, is DGGITQSPKYLFRKEGQNVTLSCEQNLNHDAMYWYRQDPGQGLRLIYYSQIVNDFQKGDIAEGYSVSREKKESFPLTVTSAQKNPTAFYLCASSPLGGQPQHFGDGTRLSIL.